This T cell receptor (beta chain) was profiled in a study of shared T cell receptors in the human thymus. Trimming shortened V by 4 bases and J by 5 bases, and 15 bases separated the two germline ends. CDR3 length: 15 residues. Germline V gene lookup returns CDR1 MNHEY and CDR2 SMNVEV (reference sequence). Measured with immunoSEQ multiplex PCR; TCRdb has only the in-frame clones, and not every one. Altogether about 380,000 clones are present, 85% to 95% being singletons, with the ten largest covering roughly 0.021%. Specimen: thymocytes. This clonotype was obtained from a human donor. The V gene is TRBV27, the J gene TRBJ1-5; D gene unclear. CDR3 protein: CASSSRTEEDQPQHF. The CDR3 DNA sequence: TGTGCCAGCAGTTCGCGAACGGAGGAAGATCAGCCCCAGCATTTT.